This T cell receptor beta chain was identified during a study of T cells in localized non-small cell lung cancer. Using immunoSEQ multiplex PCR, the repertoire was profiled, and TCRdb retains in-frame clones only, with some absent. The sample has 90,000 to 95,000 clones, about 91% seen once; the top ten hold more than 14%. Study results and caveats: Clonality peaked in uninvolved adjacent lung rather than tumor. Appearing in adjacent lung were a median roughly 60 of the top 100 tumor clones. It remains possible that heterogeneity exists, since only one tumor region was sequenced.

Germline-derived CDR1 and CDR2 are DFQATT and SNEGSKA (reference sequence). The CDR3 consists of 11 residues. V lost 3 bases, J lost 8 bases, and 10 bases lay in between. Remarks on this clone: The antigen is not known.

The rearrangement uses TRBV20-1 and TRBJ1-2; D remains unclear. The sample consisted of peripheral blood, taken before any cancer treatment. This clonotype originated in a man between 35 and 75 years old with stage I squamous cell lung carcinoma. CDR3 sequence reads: CSARAGSGYTF. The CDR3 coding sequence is TGCAGTGCTAGGGCAGGCTCGGGCTACACCTTC.